Described below is a single T cell receptor (beta chain) sequence and its context. This CDR3 is built from 15 residues. Trimming took 1 base from V and 5 from J, leaving 17 bases between them. Germline assignment: CDR1 GTSNPN and CDR2 SVGIG (reference sequence). TCRdb keeps only in-frame clones here, not all; method: immunoSEQ multiplex PCR. In the table there are about 140,000 clones, about 83% of which are singletons. This record belongs to a study of blood T cell repertoires in COVID-19. Study at large: Some COVID-19 samples were acute and others convalescent; all came from the United States, Italy and Spain. In each case, the material was cDNA or gDNA derived from T cells, B-cell-depleted T cells, or PBMCs.

Sequencing was performed on peripheral blood. The clonotype was recovered from a human donor in a cohort sampled during active COVID-19. The gene calls are TRBV30 and TRBJ2-5, with D tentatively TRBD2 (7 bases). The CDR3 nucleotides are TGTGCCTGGAGTGCCCCCCGGGGGGCACAGGAGACCCAGTACTTC. It is translated as CAWSAPRGAQETQYF.